Following are 20 T cell receptor beta chains from one sample sequenced in a study of cytomegalovirus exposure and HLA in healthy donors. Only in-frame clones appear in the TCRdb table, and some are missing; sequencing was by immunoSEQ multiplex PCR. Of about 84,000 clones listed, approximately 91% are singletons. The sample taken for sequencing was PBMCs. All receptors come from a man aged 25-45 years in good health and CMV-seronegative.

This rearrangement joins TRBV2 to TRBJ1-1; weak D call: TRBD1 (6 bases). The CDR3 totals 13 residues. Per the germline V gene, CDR1 is SNHLY and CDR2 is FYNNEI. V lost 4 bases and J 0 bases, leaving 6 bases between the germline ends. Here the CDR3 reads CASSGQVNTEAFF. CDR3 nucleotide sequence: TGTGCCAGCAGTGGACAGGTGAACACTGAAGCTTTCTTT. Looking up the rest from reference TRBV2 and TRBJ1-1 gives the full variable domain: EPEVTQTPSHQVTQMGQEVILRCVPISNHLYFYWYRQILGQKVEFLVSFYNNEISEKSEIFDDQFSVERPDGSNFTLKIRSTKLEDSAMYFCASSGQVNTEAFFGQGTRLTVV.

This clone was seen once. V is TRBV27 and J is TRBJ2-2, with D maybe TRBD2 (5 bases). The CDR3 runs 15 residues. The V gene's germline CDR1 is MNHEY and CDR2 SMNVEV (reference sequence). With 2 bases removed from V and 3 bases from J, the gap between germline ends came to 10 bases. In DNA form, the CDR3 reads TGTGCCAGCAGTTTAAAGCGGACTTACACCGGGGAGCTGTTTTTT. It yields the protein CASSLKRTYTGELFF.

The J gene is TRBJ1-2, the V gene TRBV6-1, with D perhaps matching TRBD1 (5 bases). V lost 2 bases and J lost 5, with 9 bases in between. The CDR3 runs 13 residues. Per the germline V gene, CDR1 is MNHNS and CDR2 is SASEGT. The CDR3 protein is CASSERGTYGYTF. The CDR3 coding sequence is TGTGCCAGCAGTGAAAGGGGAACGTATGGCTACACCTTC.

The V gene is TRBV5-4, the J gene TRBJ2-3; tentatively, D is TRBD2 (6 bases). The CDR3 loop spans 14 amino acids. In germline, CDR1 is SGHNT, CDR2 YYREEE (reference sequence). Trimming shortened V by 6 bases and J by 2 bases, and 13 bases separated the two germline ends. In DNA form, the CDR3 reads TGTGCCAGCAAGCTTGGGACTCCCACAGATACGCAGTATTTT. Its translation: CASKLGTPTDTQYF.

The CDR3: CASSLAPTGGMNTEAFF. In DNA, the CDR3 is TGTGCCAGCAGCTTGGCGCCGACAGGGGGAATGAACACTGAAGCTTTCTTT. The chain carries TRBV5-4 and TRBJ1-1; 9 positions match TRBD1. After removal of 0 bases from V and 0 bases from J, the junction contained 6 bases not matched to a gene. The CDR3 has 17 amino acids. Germline CDR1 reads SGHNT; CDR2 reads YYREEE (reference sequence).

The chain is built from TRBV28 and TRBJ1-5, with D maybe TRBD1 (5 bases). V lost 6 bases and J 2 bases, leaving 14 bases between the germline ends. This CDR3 is built from 15 residues. CDR1 is MDHEN, CDR2 SYDVKM, per germline. As DNA, the CDR3 is TGTGCCAGCAGACCAGCCCGGGGGGGCAATCAGCCCCAGCATTTT. This gives the protein CASRPARGGNQPQHF.

The rearrangement joins TRBV6-5 to TRBJ2-3; D is possibly TRBD2 (5 bases). Germline V gene data show CDR1 as MNHEY and CDR2 as SVGAGI. Between the trimmed V and J ends, which lost 0 bases and 6 bases, there was a span of 16 bases. The CDR3 is 16 amino acids. Written as DNA, the CDR3 is TGTGCCAGCAGTTACTCGAGAGGGCCTTATCTGGATACGCAGTATTTT. As protein: CASSYSRGPYLDTQYF.

This chain connects TRBV9 to TRBJ2-2; no clear D gene. V lost 4 bases to trimming and J lost 3 bases, with 7 bases between them. Per the germline V gene, CDR1 is SGDLS and CDR2 is YYNGEE. CDR3 length: 13 amino acids. CDR3 nucleotides: TGTGCCAGCAGCCGAGTTGACACCGGGGAGCTGTTTTTT. Encoded protein: CASSRVDTGELFF. Full variable domain (missing parts from reference TRBV9 and TRBJ2-2): DSGVTQTPKHLITATGQRVTLRCSPRSGDLSVYWYQQSLDQGLQFLIQYYNGEERAKGNILERFSAQQFPDLHSELNLSSLELGDSALYFCASSRVDTGELFFGEGSRLTVL.

The chain combines TRBV28 with TRBJ2-2; possibly TRBD2 for D (6 bases). Germline CDR1 and CDR2: MDHEN and SYDVKM. With 2 bases removed from V and 4 bases from J, the gap between germline ends came to 11 bases. The CDR3 is made up of 15 amino acids. CDR3 protein: CASSLVIGGTGELFF. The CDR3 region has the DNA TGTGCCAGCAGTTTAGTTATCGGGGGCACCGGGGAGCTGTTTTTT.

V usage is TRBV5-1 and J usage is TRBJ1-2, with no clear D. The V gene's germline CDR1 is SGHRS and CDR2 YFSETQ. There are 13 residues in the CDR3. V was shortened by 1 base and J by 6 bases, with 10 bases between the two germline ends. CDR3 nucleotide sequence: TGCGCCAGCAGCTTGACAGAAACACATGGCTACACCTTC. Protein: CASSLTETHGYTF.

The chain uses TRBV19 and TRBJ1-2; 11 bases match TRBD1. V shed 4 bases, J shed 4 bases, and the junction held 2 bases outside the gene matches. CDR3 length: 14 residues. From germline, CDR1 is LNHDA and CDR2 SQIVND (reference sequence). The CDR3 sequence: CASSTGTGGYGYTF. CDR3 nucleotides: TGTGCCAGTAGTACCGGGACAGGGGGCTATGGCTACACCTTC.

V and J are TRBV4-1 and TRBJ2-2; 7 nucleotides align to TRBD2. V dropped 8 bases and J dropped 4; count of bases not matched to a gene: 7. The CDR3 runs to 14 residues. Germline values: CDR1 MGHRA, CDR2 YSYEKL. The CDR3, as DNA: TGCGCCAGCCGCGCGGGGGTAGGCACCGGGGAGCTGTTTTTT. Amino acid sequence: CASRAGVGTGELFF.

This clone was observed once. The chain is built from TRBV7-2 and TRBJ2-7; D possibly corresponds to TRBD1 (5 bases). Germline CDR1 is SGHTA and CDR2 is FQGNSA. The CDR3 extends over 14 amino acids. V dropped 4 bases and J dropped 2 bases, with 12 bases sitting between them. DNA for the CDR3: TGTGCCAGCAGCTCCTCCGCAGGGACCTACGAGCAGTACTTC. Translating gives CASSSSAGTYEQYF.

This rearrangement joins TRBV4-1 to TRBJ1-1, with D possibly TRBD1 on 6 matching bases. This CDR3 contains 16 residues. V was clipped by 2 bases and J by 1 base, with 14 bases between them. Germline values: CDR1 MGHRA, CDR2 YSYEKL. The CDR3 DNA reads as TGCGCCAGCAGCCAAAAACCACAGGGAACGAACACTGAAGCTTTCTTT. Amino acids: CASSQKPQGTNTEAFF.

The chain is built from TRBV28 and TRBJ1-5, with 8 bases identical to TRBD1. The CDR3 covers 14 residues. The V gene end was trimmed by 5 bases and the J gene end by 8 bases; junction bases not matched to a gene: 8. Germline V gene sequence: CDR1 MDHEN, CDR2 SYDVKM. CDR3 amino acids: CASSPGTGREPQHF. For the CDR3, the DNA is TGTGCCAGCAGTCCGGGGACAGGTCGGGAGCCCCAGCATTTT.

This clone was counted between two and nine times. The chain uses TRBV10-1 and TRBJ2-3, with D possibly being TRBD2 (7 bases). CDR1 is WNHNN, CDR2 SYGVQD, per germline (reference sequence). V gave up 3 bases and J gave up 2 bases, with 12 bases separating them. CDR3 length: 15 residues. The DNA of the CDR3 is TGCGCCAGCAGTGAAGGAGGGGGGGACACAGATACGCAGTATTTT. Its protein is CASSEGGGDTDTQYF.

The V gene is TRBV5-6, the J gene TRBJ1-5; 7 bases fit TRBD1. Trimming took 4 bases from V and 0 from J; bases not matched to a gene: 7. Germline V lookup: CDR1 SGHDT, CDR2 YYEEEE. The CDR3 spans 16 residues. The CDR3 bases are TGTGCCAGCAGCCGGTGGACAGGCTTTAGCAATCAGCCCCAGCATTTT. It specifies CASSRWTGFSNQPQHF.

The CDR3 protein is CASRFPGNTEAFF. The CDR3 DNA reads as TGTGCCAGCAGGTTCCCAGGGAACACTGAAGCTTTCTTT. V gene TRBV27 combines with J gene TRBJ1-1; no clear D gene. With 6 bases removed from V and 1 base from J, the gap between germline ends came to 9 bases. The CDR3 loop spans 13 amino acids. Germline lookup yields CDR1 MNHEY and CDR2 SMNVEV (reference sequence).

This chain uses TRBV6-1 with TRBJ1-2; 9 nucleotides line up with TRBD1. J gave up 5 bases and V 5 bases, and 9 bases lay outside the gene matches. Germline V gene lookup returns CDR1 MNHNS and CDR2 SASEGT. The CDR3 consists of 15 residues. The CDR3 DNA sequence: TGTGCCAGCAGTACCCGGGACAGGGTTTGGTATGGCTACACCTTC. Encoded protein: CASSTRDRVWYGYTF.

The chain recombines TRBV6-1 with TRBJ1-1, with TRBD1 matching 7 bases. The CDR3 has 14 residues. V dropped 10 bases and J dropped 3; count of bases not matched to a gene: 11. The germline CDR1 and CDR2 sequences are MNHNS and SASEGT. For the CDR3, the DNA is TGTGCCAACCAAATCCGGGACAGATACACTGAAGCTTTCTTT. As protein: CANQIRDRYTEAFF.